This TCR beta chain was sequenced during a study of cytomegalovirus exposure and HLA in healthy donors. Germline V gene lookup returns CDR1 SGHVS and CDR2 FNYEAQ. This CDR3 has 14 amino acids. The germline V and J ends were trimmed by 3 bases and 6 bases, with 15 bases remaining between them. This clone was recorded once. Some clones are missing from TCRdb's copy, which holds only in-frame ones; the method was immunoSEQ multiplex PCR. This repertoire shows 180,000 or so clones, approximately 89% found once; its top ten account for 7.2%. The clonotype comes from a man under 40 in good health and CMV-seropositive. This chain connects TRBV7-6 to TRBJ2-7; possibly TRBD1 for D (5 bases). Sample: PBMCs. The CDR3 sequence is CASSLDTNGVEQYF. CDR3 bases: TGTGCCAGCAGCTTGGACACTAATGGGGTCGAGCAGTACTTC.